The T cell receptor beta chain under discussion was sequenced for a study of T cells in Graves' hyperthyroidism and ophthalmopathy. Looking at the study overall: Peripheral blood was taken when the disease was first diagnosed, before any treatment began. Study results and limitations: Blood also held most thyroid clonotypes expanded beyond 0.001. Ophthalmopathy was predicted by the model a median of roughly 6.6 months ahead of onset.

Thyroid ultrasound and orbital computed tomography, with clinical symptoms and serum thyroxine and TRAb, informed diagnoses. The CDR3 length is 14 residues. The ends lost 4 bases at V and 4 bases at J; junction bases unmatched: 6. The germline CDR1 and CDR2 sequences are SNHLY and FYNNEI. This clonotype was detected ten times or more. What it binds is not known. Amplification yielded TCR beta CDR3 regions, with RNA transcripts as the source. Initially, a first-round RT-PCR of the TCR CDR3 employed the HTBI primer set. TCRdb re-analysed the multiplex PCR reads in MiXCR, keeping a single row per CDR3 protein. The table shows hundreds of thousands of distinct CDR3 sequences, with roughly 20% occurring only once.

Sequencing was performed on blood. This TCR derives from a man aged 25 to 40 with Graves' ophthalmopathy. V usage is TRBV2 and J usage is TRBJ2-7; TRBD1 agrees at 8 bases. The CDR3 sequence: CASSVEQGEYEQYF. CDR3 in DNA: TGTGCCAGCAGTGTCGAACAGGGGGAGTACGAGCAGTACTTC.